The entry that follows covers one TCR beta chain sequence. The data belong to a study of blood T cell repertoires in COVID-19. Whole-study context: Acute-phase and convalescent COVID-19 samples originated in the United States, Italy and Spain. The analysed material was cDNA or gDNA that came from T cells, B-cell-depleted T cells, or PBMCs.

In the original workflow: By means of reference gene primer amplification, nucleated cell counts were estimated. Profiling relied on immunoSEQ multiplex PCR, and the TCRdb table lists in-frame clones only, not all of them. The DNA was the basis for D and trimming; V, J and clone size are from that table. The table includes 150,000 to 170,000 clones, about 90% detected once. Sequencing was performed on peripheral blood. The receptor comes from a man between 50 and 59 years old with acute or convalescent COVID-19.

CDR3 sequence (DNA): TGTGCCAGCAGTGCGACTAGCGGAGCCTCCTACAATGAGCAGTTCTTC. As protein: CASSATSGASYNEQFF. V is TRBV27 and J is TRBJ2-1, with 9 bases lining up with TRBD2. From germline, CDR1 is MNHEY and CDR2 SMNVEV (reference sequence). The CDR3 contains 16 residues. The V and J ends lost 5 bases and 0 bases, in that order; junction bases with no gene match: 5.